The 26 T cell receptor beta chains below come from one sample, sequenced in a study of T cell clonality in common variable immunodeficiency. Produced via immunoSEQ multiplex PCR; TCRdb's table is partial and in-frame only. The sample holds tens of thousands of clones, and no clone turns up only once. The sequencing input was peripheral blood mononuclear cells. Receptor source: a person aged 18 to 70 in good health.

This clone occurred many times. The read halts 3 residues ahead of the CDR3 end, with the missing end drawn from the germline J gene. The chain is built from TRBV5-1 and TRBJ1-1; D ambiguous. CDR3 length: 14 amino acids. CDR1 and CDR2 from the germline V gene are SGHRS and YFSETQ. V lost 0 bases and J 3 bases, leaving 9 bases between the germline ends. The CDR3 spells CASSLGAGYTEAFF. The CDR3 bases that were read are TGCGCCAGCAGCTTGGGTGCGGGGTACACTGAA. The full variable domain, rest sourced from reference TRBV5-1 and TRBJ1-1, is KAGVTQTPRYLIKTRGQQVTLSCSPISGHRSVSWYQQTPGQGLQFLFEYFSETQRNKGNFPGRFSGRQFSNSRSEMNVSTLELGDSALYLCASSLGAGYTEAFFGQGTRLTVV.

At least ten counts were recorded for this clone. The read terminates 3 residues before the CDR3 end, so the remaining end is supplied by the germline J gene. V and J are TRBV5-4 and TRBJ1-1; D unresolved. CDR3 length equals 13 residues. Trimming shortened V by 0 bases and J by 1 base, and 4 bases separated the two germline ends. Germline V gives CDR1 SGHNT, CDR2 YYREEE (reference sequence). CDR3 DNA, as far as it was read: TGTGCCAGCAGCTTGGCAGGGAACACTGAA. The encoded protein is CASSLAGNTE. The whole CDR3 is CASSLAGNTEAFF.

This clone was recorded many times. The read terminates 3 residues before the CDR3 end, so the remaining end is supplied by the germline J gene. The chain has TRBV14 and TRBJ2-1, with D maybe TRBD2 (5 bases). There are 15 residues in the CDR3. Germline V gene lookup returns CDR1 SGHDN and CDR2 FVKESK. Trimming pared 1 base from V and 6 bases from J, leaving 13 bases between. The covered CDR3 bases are TGTGCCAGCAGCCAAGTAAGAGGGTCAATCAATGAG. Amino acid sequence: CASSQVRGSINE. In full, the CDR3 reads CASSQVRGSINEQFF.

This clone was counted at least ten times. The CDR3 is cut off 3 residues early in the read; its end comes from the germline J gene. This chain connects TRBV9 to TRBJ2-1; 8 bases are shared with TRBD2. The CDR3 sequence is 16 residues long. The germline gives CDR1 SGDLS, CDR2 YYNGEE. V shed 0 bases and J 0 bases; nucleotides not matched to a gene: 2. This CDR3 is CASSVVGTSSYNEQFF. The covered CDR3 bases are TGTGCCAGCAGCGTAGTAGGGACTAGCTCCTACAATGAG.

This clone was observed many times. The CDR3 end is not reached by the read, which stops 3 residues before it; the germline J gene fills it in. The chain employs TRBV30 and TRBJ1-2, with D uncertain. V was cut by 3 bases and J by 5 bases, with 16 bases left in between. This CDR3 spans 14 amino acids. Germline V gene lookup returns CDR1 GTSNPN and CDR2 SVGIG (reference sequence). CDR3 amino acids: CAWRSENVPYGYTF. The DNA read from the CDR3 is TGTGCCTGGAGGTCAGAAAACGTGCCGTATGGC.

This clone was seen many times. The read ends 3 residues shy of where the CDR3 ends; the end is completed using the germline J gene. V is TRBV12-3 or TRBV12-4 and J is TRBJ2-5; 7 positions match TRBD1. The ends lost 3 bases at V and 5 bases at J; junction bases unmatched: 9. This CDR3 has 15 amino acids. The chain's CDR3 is CASSFDAGGRETQYF. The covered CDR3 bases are TGTGCCAGCAGTTTCGATGCAGGGGGACGGGAGACC.

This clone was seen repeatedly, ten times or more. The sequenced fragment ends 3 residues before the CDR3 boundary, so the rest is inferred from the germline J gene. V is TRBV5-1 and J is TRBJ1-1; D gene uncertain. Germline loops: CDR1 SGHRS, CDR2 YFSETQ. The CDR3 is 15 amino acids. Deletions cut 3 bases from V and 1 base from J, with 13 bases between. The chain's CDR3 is CASSSRLEANTEAFF. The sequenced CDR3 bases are TGCGCCAGCAGCTCCCGACTCGAGGCGAACACTGAA.

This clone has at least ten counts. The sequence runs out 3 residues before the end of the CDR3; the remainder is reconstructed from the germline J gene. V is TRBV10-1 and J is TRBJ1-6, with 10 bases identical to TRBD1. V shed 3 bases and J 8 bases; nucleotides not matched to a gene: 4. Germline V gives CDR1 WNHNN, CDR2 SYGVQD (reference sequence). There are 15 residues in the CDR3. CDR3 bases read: TGCGCCAGCAGTGACCCCGGACAGGGGGATTCACCC. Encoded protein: CASSDPGQGDSP. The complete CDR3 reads CASSDPGQGDSPLHF.

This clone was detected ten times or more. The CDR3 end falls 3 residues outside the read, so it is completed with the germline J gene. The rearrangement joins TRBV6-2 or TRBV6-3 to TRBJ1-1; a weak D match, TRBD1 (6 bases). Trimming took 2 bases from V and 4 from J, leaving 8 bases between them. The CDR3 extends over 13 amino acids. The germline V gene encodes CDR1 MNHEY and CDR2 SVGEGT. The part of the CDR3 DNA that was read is TGTGCCAGCAGTTACGGAGGGGGCACTGAA. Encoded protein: CASSYGGGTE. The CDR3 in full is CASSYGGGTEAFF.

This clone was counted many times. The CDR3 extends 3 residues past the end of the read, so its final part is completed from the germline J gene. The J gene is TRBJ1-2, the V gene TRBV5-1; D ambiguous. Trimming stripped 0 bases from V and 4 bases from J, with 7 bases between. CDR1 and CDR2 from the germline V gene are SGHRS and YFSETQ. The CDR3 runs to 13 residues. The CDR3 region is CASSLVQSYGYTF. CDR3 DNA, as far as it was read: TGCGCCAGCAGCTTGGTTCAGTCCTATGGC.

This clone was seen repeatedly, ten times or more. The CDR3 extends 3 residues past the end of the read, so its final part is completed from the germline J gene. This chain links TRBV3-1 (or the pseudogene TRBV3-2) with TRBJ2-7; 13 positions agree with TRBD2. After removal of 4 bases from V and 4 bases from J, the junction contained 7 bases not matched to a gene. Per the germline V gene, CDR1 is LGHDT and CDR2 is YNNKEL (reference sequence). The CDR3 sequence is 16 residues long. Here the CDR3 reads CASSLGTSGGAYEQYF. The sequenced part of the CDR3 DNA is TGTGCCAGCAGCCTCGGAACTAGCGGGGGGGCGTACGAG.

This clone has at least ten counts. CDR3 DNA, as far as it was read: TGTGCCAGCACCCTACCACTAGCGGGAGGGGAGACC. The encoded protein is CASTLPLAGGET. Given in full, the CDR3 is CASTLPLAGGETQYF. The V call is TRBV7-9, the J call TRBJ2-5; 13 nucleotides line up with TRBD2. The sequence runs out 3 residues before the end of the CDR3; the remainder is reconstructed from the germline J gene. The CDR3 sequence is 15 residues long. The V segment lost 7 bases and the J segment 5 bases; nucleotides outside the gene matches: 7. The V gene's germline CDR1 is SEHNR and CDR2 FQNEAQ (reference sequence).

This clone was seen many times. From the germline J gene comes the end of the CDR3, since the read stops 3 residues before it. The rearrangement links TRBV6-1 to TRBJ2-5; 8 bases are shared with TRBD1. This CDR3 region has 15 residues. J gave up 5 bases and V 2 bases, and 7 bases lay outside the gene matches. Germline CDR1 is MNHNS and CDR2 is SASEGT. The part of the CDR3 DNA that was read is TGTGCCAGCAGTGAAAGTCACAGGGGGTGGGAGACC. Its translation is CASSESHRGWET. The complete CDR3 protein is CASSESHRGWETQYF.

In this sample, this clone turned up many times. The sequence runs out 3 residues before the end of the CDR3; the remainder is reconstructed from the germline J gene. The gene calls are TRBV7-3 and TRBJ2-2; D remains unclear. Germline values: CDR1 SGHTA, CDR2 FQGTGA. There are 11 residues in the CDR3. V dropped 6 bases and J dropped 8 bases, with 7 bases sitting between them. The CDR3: CASRVRGELFF. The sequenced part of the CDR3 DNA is TGTGCCAGCAGGGTTCGGGGGGAG.

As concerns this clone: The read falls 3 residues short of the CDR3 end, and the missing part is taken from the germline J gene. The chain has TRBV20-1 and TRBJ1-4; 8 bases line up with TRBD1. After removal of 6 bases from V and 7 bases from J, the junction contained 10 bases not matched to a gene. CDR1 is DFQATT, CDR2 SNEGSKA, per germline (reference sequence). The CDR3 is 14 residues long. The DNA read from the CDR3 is TGCAGTGCCACACCGACAGGGGTCGGTGAAAAA. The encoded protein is CSATPTGVGEK. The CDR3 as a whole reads CSATPTGVGEKLFF.

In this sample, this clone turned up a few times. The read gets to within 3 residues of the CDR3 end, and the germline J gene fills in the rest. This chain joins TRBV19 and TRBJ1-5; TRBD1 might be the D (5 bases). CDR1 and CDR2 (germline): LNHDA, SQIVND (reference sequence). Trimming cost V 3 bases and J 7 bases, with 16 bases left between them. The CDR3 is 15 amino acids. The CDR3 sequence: CASSMAMGPGQPQHF. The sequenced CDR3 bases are TGTGCCAGTAGTATGGCGATGGGGCCGGGACAGCCC.

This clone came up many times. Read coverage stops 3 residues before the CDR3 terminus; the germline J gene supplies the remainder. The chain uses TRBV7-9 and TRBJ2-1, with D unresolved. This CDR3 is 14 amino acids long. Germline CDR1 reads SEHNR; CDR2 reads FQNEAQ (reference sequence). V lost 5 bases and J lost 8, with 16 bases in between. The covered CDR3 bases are TGTGCCAGCAGCCCCTTTGGGCCGATCGATGAG. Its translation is CASSPFGPIDE. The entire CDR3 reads CASSPFGPIDEQFF.

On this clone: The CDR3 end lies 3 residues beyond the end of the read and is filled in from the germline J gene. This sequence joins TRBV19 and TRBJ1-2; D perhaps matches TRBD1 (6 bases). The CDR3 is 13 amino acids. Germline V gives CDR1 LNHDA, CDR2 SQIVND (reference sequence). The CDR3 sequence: CASSIAGADGYTF. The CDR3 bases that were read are TGTGCCAGTAGTATTGCGGGGGCGGACGGC.

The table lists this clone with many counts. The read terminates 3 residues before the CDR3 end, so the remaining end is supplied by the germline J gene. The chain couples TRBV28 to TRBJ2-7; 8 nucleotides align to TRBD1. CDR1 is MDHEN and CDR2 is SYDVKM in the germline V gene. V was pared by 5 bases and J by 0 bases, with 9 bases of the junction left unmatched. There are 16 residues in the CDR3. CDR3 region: CASSPTQGADSYEQYF. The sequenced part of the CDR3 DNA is TGTGCCAGCAGTCCTACGCAGGGGGCCGACTCCTACGAG.

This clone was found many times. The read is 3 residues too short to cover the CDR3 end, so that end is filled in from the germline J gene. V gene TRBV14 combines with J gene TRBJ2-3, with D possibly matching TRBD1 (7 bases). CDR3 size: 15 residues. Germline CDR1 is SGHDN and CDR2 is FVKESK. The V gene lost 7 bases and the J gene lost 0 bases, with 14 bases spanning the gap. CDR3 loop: CASKEGAISTDTQYF. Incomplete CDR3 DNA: TGTGCCAGCAAGGAGGGGGCAATTAGCACAGATACG. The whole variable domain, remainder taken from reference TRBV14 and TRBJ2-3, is EAGVTQFPSHSVIEKGQTVTLRCDPISGHDNLYWYRRVMGKEIKFLLHFVKESKQDESGMPNNRFLAERTGGTYSTLKVQPAELEDSGVYFCASKEGAISTDTQYFGPGTRLTVL.

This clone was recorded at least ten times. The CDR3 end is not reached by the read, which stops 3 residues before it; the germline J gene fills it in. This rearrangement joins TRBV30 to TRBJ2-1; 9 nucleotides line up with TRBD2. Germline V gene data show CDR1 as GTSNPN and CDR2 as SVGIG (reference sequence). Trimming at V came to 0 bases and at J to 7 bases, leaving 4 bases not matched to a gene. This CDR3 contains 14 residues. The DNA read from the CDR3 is TGTGCCTGGAGTGTTGGCGGGGGGGCTAATGAG. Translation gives CAWSVGGGANE. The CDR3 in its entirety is CAWSVGGGANEQFF.

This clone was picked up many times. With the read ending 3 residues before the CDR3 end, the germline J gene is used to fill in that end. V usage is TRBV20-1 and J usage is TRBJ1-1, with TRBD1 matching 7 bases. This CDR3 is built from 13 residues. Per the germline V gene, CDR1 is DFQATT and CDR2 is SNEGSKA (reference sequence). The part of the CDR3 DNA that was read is TGCAGTGCTAGAGATGGGACAGTGGGGAGA. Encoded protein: CSARDGTVGR. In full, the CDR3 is CSARDGTVGRAFF.

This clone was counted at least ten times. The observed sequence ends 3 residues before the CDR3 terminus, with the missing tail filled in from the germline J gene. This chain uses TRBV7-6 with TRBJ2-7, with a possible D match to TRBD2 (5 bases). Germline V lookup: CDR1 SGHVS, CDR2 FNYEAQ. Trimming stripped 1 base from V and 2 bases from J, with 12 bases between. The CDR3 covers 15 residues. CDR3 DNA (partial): TGTGCCAGCAGCTTAGATAGAGCGGCAGCCTACGAG. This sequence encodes CASSLDRAAAYE. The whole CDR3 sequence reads CASSLDRAAAYEQYF.

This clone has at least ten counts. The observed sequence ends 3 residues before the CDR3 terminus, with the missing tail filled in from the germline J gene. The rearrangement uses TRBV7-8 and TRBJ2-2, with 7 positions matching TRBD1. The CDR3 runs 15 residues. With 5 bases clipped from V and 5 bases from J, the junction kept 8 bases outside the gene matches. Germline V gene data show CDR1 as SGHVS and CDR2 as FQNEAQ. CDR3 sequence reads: CASSAGQVKTGELFF. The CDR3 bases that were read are TGTGCCAGCAGCGCTGGACAGGTCAAGACCGGGGAG. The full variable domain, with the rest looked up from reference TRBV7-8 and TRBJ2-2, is GAGVSQSPRYKVAKRGQDVALRCDPISGHVSLFWYQQALGQGPEFLTYFQNEAQLDKSGLPSDRFFAERPEGSVSTLKIQRTQQEDSAVYLCASSAGQVKTGELFFGEGSRLTVL.

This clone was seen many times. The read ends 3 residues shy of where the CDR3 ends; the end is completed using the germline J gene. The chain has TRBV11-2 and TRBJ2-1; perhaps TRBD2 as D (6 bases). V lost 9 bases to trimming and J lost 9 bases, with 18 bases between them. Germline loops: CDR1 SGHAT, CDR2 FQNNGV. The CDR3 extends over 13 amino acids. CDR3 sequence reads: CASAGTPRGEQFF. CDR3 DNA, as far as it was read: TGTGCCAGTGCCGGGACTCCGCGAGGTGAG. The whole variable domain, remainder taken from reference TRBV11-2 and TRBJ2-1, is EAGVAQSPRYKIIEKRQSVAFWCNPISGHATLYWYQQILGQGPKLLIQFQNNGVVDDSQLPKDRFSAERLKGVDSTLKIQPAKLEDSAVYLCASAGTPRGEQFFGPGTRLTVL.

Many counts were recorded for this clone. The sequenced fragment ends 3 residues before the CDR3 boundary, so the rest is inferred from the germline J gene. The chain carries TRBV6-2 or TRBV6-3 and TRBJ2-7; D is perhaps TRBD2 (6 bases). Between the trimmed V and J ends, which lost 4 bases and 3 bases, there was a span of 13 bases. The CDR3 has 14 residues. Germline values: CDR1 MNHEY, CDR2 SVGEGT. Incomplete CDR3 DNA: TGTGCCAGCAGTTCTTATAGCGGCCGCTACGAG. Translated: CASSSYSGRYE. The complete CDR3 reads CASSSYSGRYEQYF.